The 8 T cell receptor beta chains given below trace back to one sample, sequenced in a study of monozygotic twins with inflammatory bowel disease. TCRdb re-called the 5' RACE reads; one entry per CDR3 protein, DNA not given. This sample's table reports around 40,000 distinct CDR3 sequences. The sequenced sample was blood. The receptors originated from a human donor with ulcerative colitis or Crohn's disease, or a healthy co-twin of an affected twin (not recorded which).

The gene calls are TRBV20-1 and TRBJ2-7; absent DNA, TCRdb's TRBD1 call cannot be checked. The CDR3 covers 16 residues. The germline gives CDR1 DFQATT, CDR2 SNEGSKA (reference sequence). CDR3 protein: CSASPPGWGSPLEQYF.

This chain uses TRBV9 with TRBJ2-1. From germline, CDR1 is SGDLS and CDR2 YYNGEE. The CDR3 runs to 15 residues. The CDR3 region is CASSVGQGVYNEQFF.

The chain combines TRBV3-1 with TRBJ2-3; TCRdb indicates TRBD2, and absent DNA this call remains unverified. The CDR3 length is 16 residues. Germline CDR1 LGHDT, CDR2 YNNKEL (reference sequence). CDR3 region: CASSRTPSGRADTQYF.

This chain connects TRBV12-3 or TRBV12-4 to TRBJ2-2; the D gene TCRdb calls, TRBD1, cannot be checked with no DNA. The CDR3 is made up of 14 amino acids. CDR3 in amino acids: CASSTTGFTGELFF.

V is TRBV4-1 and J is TRBJ2-3. The CDR3 contains 16 residues. Germline CDR1 and CDR2: MGHRA and YSYEKL. The CDR3 here is CASSQDLGLGTDTQYF.

The chain links TRBV7-2 to TRBJ2-3; TCRdb's D gene call, TRBD2, goes unchecked for lack of DNA. The CDR3 length is 15 residues. Germline V gene sequence: CDR1 SGHTA, CDR2 FQGNSA. CDR3 residues: CASSSGLGRTDTQYF.

V and J are TRBV7-8 and TRBJ2-4; TCRdb gives TRBD1 as the D gene, but with no DNA this cannot be confirmed. This CDR3 is built from 13 residues. Germline V gene data show CDR1 as SGHVS and CDR2 as FQNEAQ. The CDR3 is CASSRGQGNIQYF.

The chain recombines TRBV6-1 with TRBJ1-5. This CDR3 has 12 residues. The germline V gene has CDR1 MNHNS and CDR2 SASEGT. CDR3: CASGVSNQPQHF.